The rows below give T cell receptor beta chains drawn from one sample of a study of T cell responses to AZD1222 COVID-19 vaccine. TCRdb's table, derived via immunoSEQ multiplex PCR, lists solely in-frame clones and lacks some. The sample yields some 99,000 clones, around 90% seen once. Sequencing used peripheral blood, obtained on day 0 of AZD1222 vaccination. These receptors all stem from an adult in good health. The CDR3 runs from the conserved cysteine through the conserved F or W. D genes are given only for firm matches. The listing skips clone size in some rows; elsewhere it reads once, few, many or a size class.

j_call v_call clone_size d_call cdr3_nt cdr3_aa
TRBJ2-5 TRBV6-1 . . TGTGCCAGCAGTGAATTCGCGGGAGAGACCCAGTACTTC CASSEFAGETQYF
TRBJ1-5 TRBV6-5 . . TGTGCCAGCAGTCAGGGAAGAAATCAGCCCCAGCATTTT CASSQGRNQPQHF
TRBJ1-2 TRBV5-5 . . TGTGCCAGCAGCTTGGGGTTCAGCAGGGTCCATGGCTACACCTTC CASSLGFSRVHGYTF
TRBJ1-6 TRBV6-5 . . TGTGCCAGCAGTTACTCGGGGGGTGCGTGGCCCCTCCACTTT CASSYSGGAWPLHF
TRBJ2-5 TRBV24-1 . . TGTGCCACCAGTGATTCCGGACACGGTTCGGAGACCCAGTACTTC CATSDSGHGSETQYF
TRBJ2-3 TRBV5-1 . TRBD2 TGCGCCAGCAGCACGGGACTAGCGGGGGGTAGAGATACGCAGTATTTT CASSTGLAGGRDTQYF
TRBJ1-1 TRBV12-3/TRBV12-4 . . TGTGCCAGCAGCGCGGGGGGAGGCACTGAAGCTTTCTTT CASSAGGGTEAFF
TRBJ1-1 TRBV5-5 . . TGTGCCAGCAGTTCTACCGGGGCCCACACTGAAGCTTTCTTT CASSSTGAHTEAFF
TRBJ2-1 TRBV5-4 . . TGTGCCAGCAGCTTGAACAATGAGCAGTTCTTC CASSLNNEQFF
TRBJ2-4 TRBV24-1 . . TGTGCCACCAGTGATTCCAAAGGGGAAAACATTCAGTACTTC CATSDSKGENIQYF
TRBJ1-5 TRBV5-1 . . TGCGCCAGCAGCTTGAACGGGGCAGAAAATCAGCCCCAGCATTTT CASSLNGAENQPQHF
TRBJ2-1 TRBV4-1 . . TGCGCCAGCAGCCCCCTCCAGTGGACAGAGAAAAGCTACAATGAGCAGTTCTTC CASSPLQWTEKSYNEQFF
TRBJ1-6 TRBV7-2 . . TGTGCCAGCAGCATACAGGGCAGGGGTTCACCCCTCCACTTT CASSIQGRGSPLHF
TRBJ1-5 TRBV7-9 . . TGTGCCAGCAGCTTCAACAGCCCAAATCAGCCCCAGCATTTT CASSFNSPNQPQHF
TRBJ2-7 TRBV7-9 . . TGTGCCAGCAGCTTAGCAAGAGATCACCTCTACGAGCAGTACTTC CASSLARDHLYEQYF
TRBJ1-6 TRBV4-3 . . TGCGCCAGCAGCACCAGGGGATCGAGTTCACCCCTCCACTTT CASSTRGSSSPLHF
TRBJ2-6 TRBV19 . . TGTGCCAGTAGCGATGGGTTTAGGGGGATCTCTGGGGCCAACGTCCTGACTTTC CASSDGFRGISGANVLTF
TRBJ1-2 TRBV7-9 . TRBD1 TGTGCCAGCAGCGCCCGGACAGGGGGTGGCTACACCTTC CASSARTGGGYTF
TRBJ2-1 TRBV4-3 once TRBD2 TGCGCCAGCAGCCAAGATCGGGGCTGGTTTACCCAGCGGGGGGATAACTACAATGAGCAGTTCTTC CASSQDRGWFTQRGDNYNEQFF
TRBJ2-1 TRBV3-1/TRBV3-2 . . TGTGCCAGCAGCCAAGATCCTGGGGTAAGCAATGAGCAGTTCTTC CASSQDPGVSNEQFF
TRBJ1-3 TRBV5-1 few . TGCGCCAGCCGTACAGAAAACTCTGGAAACACCATATATTTT CASRTENSGNTIYF
TRBJ2-7 TRBV18 few TRBD1 TGTGCCAGCTCACCACTGGGACAGGACTACGAGCAGTACTTC CASSPLGQDYEQYF
TRBJ2-1 TRBV6-5 . TRBD2 TGTGCCAGCATCCAGGGAGTAGCGGGGCACAATGAGCAGTTCTTC CASIQGVAGHNEQFF
TRBJ2-7 TRBV3-1/TRBV3-2 . TRBD2 TGTGCCAGCAGCCTGGGACTAGCGGGTCTTTACGAGCAGTACTTC CASSLGLAGLYEQYF
TRBJ1-4 TRBV18 . . TGTGCCAGCTCACCACGCGGGGAAAAACTGTTTTTT CASSPRGEKLFF
TRBJ1-2 TRBV7-9 . . TGTGCCAGCAGCTTCACCCAGGCCGGGGCAGCCCCTAGGTATGGCTACACCTTC CASSFTQAGAAPRYGYTF
TRBJ2-6 TRBV19 . TRBD1 TGTGCCAGTACCCCCATCTGGAGGACAGGGAGCTCTGGGGCCAACGTCCTGACTTTC CASTPIWRTGSSGANVLTF
TRBJ2-5 TRBV5-1 . . TGCGCCAGCACCAAAGAGGAAGAGAGGCAAGAGACCCAGTACTTC CASTKEEERQETQYF